Presented here are 7 T cell receptor beta chains from one specimen sequenced in a study of response to subunit inactivated influenza vaccine. A single record per CDR3 protein comes from TCRdb applying MiXCR to the RT-PCR reads. This table has about 500,000 distinct CDR3 sequences, 16% appearing once. The sequencing here drew on CD4+ T cells sorted from PBMCs, taken approximately 25 months after vaccination. Receptors originate from a man aged 50 to 69 who received an inactivated influenza vaccine.

This sequence joins TRBV20-1 and TRBJ2-7; no reliable D call. Germline CDR1 reads DFQATT; CDR2 reads SNEGSKA (reference sequence). The V end lost 3 bases, the J end lost 0 bases, and 12 bases lay between the germline ends. The CDR3 loop spans 14 amino acids. The CDR3 here is CSASGAAGSYEQYF. The CDR3 nucleotides are TGCAGTGCTAGTGGTGCCGCTGGCTCCTACGAGCAGTACTTC.

This clonotype showed up many times. V and J are TRBV6-1 and TRBJ2-3; 12 positions match TRBD2. Looked up from germline, CDR1 is MNHNS and CDR2 is SASEGT. Trimming cost V 6 bases and J 9 bases; bases outside gene matches: 7. The length of the CDR3 is 14 residues. The CDR3 DNA sequence: TGTGCCAGCAGCCGACTAGCGGGGGTCATAACGCAGTATTTT. As protein: CASSRLAGVITQYF.

The rearrangement links TRBV4-2 to TRBJ2-7; TRBD2 aligns across 9 bases. The trim removed 4 bases at V and 4 bases at J, leaving 11 bases unmatched. The germline V gene has CDR1 LGHNA and CDR2 YNFKEQ. This CDR3 is 16 amino acids long. CDR3 in DNA: TGTGCCAGCAGCCCCGAGTCAGCGGGAGGTGGTTACGAGCAGTACTTC. Amino acids: CASSPESAGGGYEQYF.

The rearrangement joins TRBV4-1 to TRBJ2-5; TRBD1 might be the D (6 bases). Germline-derived CDR1 and CDR2 are MGHRA and YSYEKL. The CDR3 extends over 14 amino acids. V gave up 3 bases and J gave up 1 base, with 9 bases separating them. The CDR3 bases are TGCGCCAGCAGCCAGTCGGACAGCCAAGAGACCCAGTACTTC. This codes for CASSQSDSQETQYF.

This clonotype was observed a handful of times. The chain employs TRBV10-3 and TRBJ2-5; 7 bases map to TRBD2. CDR1 and CDR2 from the germline V gene are ENHRY and SYGVKD. V shed 8 bases and J 4 bases; nucleotides not matched to a gene: 13. The CDR3 spans 15 residues. The CDR3 here is CAIALGRGTSETQYF. CDR3 bases: TGTGCCATCGCTCTTGGGCGGGGGACTTCAGAGACCCAGTACTTC.

This clonotype was counted at least ten times. The chain carries TRBV12-3 or TRBV12-4 and TRBJ1-4; TRBD1 is a possible D gene (5 bases). The CDR3 has 15 amino acids. V shed 6 bases and J shed 3 bases, with 14 bases lying between them. The CDR3 sequence: CASSPRQSPNEKLFF. CDR3 bases: TGTGCCAGCAGCCCTAGACAGTCGCCTAATGAAAAACTGTTTTTT.

The J gene is TRBJ1-6, the V gene TRBV7-9; D possibly corresponds to TRBD1 (5 bases). From germline, CDR1 is SEHNR and CDR2 FQNEAQ (reference sequence). With 1 base removed from V and 15 bases from J, the gap between germline ends came to 19 bases. CDR3 length: 15 amino acids. The CDR3 region is CASSLGQREAGVLHF. CDR3 DNA: TGTGCCAGCAGCTTAGGACAGCGGGAAGCGGGGGTCCTCCACTTT.